This T cell receptor (beta chain) was documented in a study of regulatory T cells in long-lasting Graves disease. Study details: Recently diagnosed Graves' patients had received antithyroid drugs for under 3 months.

Building the TCR beta libraries relied on iRepertoire HTBI primers, and CDR3 regions underwent Arm-PCR. In the source study's methods: Identification across samples found some 60 TRBV and approximately 15 TRBJ segments. In TCRdb, the multiplex PCR reads were re-called with MiXCR into one record per CDR3 protein. The V and J calls come from TCRdb's annotation, not from the publication. The data contain 300,000 to 400,000 distinct CDR3 sequences, about a sixth of them seen just once; the ten biggest clones take up roughly 20%. This sample's time point: newly diagnosed GD, antithyroid drugs for less than 3 months. With RNA extracted from PBMCs as input, the TCR library was made. Study conclusions and caveats: Comparison showed that persistent patients shared more public clonotypes (2,741) than new patients (966). Researchers examined only peripheral blood and not thyroid tissue.

In its sample, this clonotype was seen many times. Its antigen is not known. The V gene lost 4 bases and the J gene lost 0 bases, with 16 bases spanning the gap. This CDR3 has 17 amino acids. Per germline, CDR1 LGHDT and CDR2 YNNKEL (reference sequence). This TCR was sampled from a female donor with Graves disease. The chain has TRBV3-1 and TRBJ1-3, with D possibly TRBD1 on 6 matching bases. Sample: peripheral blood mononuclear cells (PBMCs), taken at new diagnosis, from a patient treated with antithyroid drugs. The CDR3 region is CASSPTLQGRSGNTIYF. The DNA for the CDR3 is TGTGCCAGCAGCCCGACACTACAGGGCCGCTCTGGAAACACCATATATTTT.